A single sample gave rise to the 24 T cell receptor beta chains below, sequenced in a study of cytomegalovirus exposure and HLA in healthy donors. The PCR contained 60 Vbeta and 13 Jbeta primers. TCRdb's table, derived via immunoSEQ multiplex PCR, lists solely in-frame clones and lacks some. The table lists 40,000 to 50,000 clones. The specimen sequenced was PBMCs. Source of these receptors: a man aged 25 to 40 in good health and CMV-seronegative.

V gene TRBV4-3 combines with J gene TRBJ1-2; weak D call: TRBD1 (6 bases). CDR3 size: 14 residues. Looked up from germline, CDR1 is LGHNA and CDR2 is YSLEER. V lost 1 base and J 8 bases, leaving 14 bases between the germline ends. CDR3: CASSQATAGAGYTF. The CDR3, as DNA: TGCGCCAGCAGCCAAGCAACGGCAGGGGCCGGCTACACCTTC.

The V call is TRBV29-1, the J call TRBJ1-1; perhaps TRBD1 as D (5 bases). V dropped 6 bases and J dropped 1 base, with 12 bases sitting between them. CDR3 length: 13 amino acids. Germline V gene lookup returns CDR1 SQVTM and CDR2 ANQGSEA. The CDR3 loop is CSVGRGWNTEAFF. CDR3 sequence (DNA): TGCAGCGTGGGACGGGGGTGGAACACTGAAGCTTTCTTT.

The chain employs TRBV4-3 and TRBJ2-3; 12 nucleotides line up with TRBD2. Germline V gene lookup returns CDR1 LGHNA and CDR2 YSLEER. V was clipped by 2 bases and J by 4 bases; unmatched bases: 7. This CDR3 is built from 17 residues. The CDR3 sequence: CASSQPRLAGVPDTQYF. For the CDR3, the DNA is TGCGCCAGCAGCCAACCTCGACTAGCGGGAGTCCCAGATACGCAGTATTTT.

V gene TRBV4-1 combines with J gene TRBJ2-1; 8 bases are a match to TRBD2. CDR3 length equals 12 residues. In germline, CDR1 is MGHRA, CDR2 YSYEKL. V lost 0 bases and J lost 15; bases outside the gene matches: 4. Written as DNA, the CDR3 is TGCGCCAGCAGCCAAGAGGGGACTAGTCGGTTCTTC. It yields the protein CASSQEGTSRFF.

The CDR3 reads CASNGLVSTDTQYF. The CDR3 DNA is TGTGCCAGCAACGGACTAGTGTCCACAGATACGCAGTATTTT. The chain combines TRBV5-6 with TRBJ2-3, with 7 bases aligning to TRBD2. The V segment lost 6 bases and the J segment 2 bases; nucleotides outside the gene matches: 6. The germline CDR1 and CDR2 sequences are SGHDT and YYEEEE. The CDR3 length is 14 residues.

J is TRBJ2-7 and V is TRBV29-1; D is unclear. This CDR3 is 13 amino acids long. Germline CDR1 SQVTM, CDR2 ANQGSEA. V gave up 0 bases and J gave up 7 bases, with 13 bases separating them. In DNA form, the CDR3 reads TGCAGCGTTGAAGAGGCTGGTCCCAGGGAGCAGTACTTC. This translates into CSVEEAGPREQYF.

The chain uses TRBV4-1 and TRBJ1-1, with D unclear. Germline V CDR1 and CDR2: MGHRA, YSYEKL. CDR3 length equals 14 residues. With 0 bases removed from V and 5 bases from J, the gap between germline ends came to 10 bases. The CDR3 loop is CASSQDGRGTEAFF. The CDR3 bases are TGCGCCAGCAGCCAAGATGGTCGGGGTACTGAAGCTTTCTTT.

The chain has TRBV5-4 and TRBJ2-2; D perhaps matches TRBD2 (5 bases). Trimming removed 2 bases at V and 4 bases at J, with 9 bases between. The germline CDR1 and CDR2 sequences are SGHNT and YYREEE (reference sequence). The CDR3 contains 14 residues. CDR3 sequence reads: CASSFLAPTGELFF. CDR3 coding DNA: TGTGCCAGCAGCTTTCTAGCCCCCACCGGGGAGCTGTTTTTT.

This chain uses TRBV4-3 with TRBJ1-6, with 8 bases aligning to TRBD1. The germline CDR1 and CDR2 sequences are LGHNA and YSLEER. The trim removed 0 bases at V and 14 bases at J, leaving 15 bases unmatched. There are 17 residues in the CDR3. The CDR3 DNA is TGCGCCAGCAGCCAAGATGCTGCAGGGGGCCCCTCGGTGGCCCTCCACTTT. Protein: CASSQDAAGGPSVALHF.

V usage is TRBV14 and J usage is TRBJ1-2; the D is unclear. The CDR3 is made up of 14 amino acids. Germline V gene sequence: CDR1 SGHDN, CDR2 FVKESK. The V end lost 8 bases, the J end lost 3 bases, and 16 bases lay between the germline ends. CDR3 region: CASHSSGKDYGYTF. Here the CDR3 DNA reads TGTGCCAGCCACAGCTCCGGGAAAGACTATGGCTACACCTTC.

The CDR3 DNA follows: TGCAGCGTTCGAAGAGACAGGCAACCCAACAATGAGCAGTTCTTC. Its protein is CSVRRDRQPNNEQFF. V usage is TRBV29-1 and J usage is TRBJ2-1, with D possibly being TRBD1 (6 bases). The CDR3 totals 15 residues. V dropped 5 bases and J dropped 5 bases, with 19 bases sitting between them. Germline assignment: CDR1 SQVTM and CDR2 ANQGSEA.

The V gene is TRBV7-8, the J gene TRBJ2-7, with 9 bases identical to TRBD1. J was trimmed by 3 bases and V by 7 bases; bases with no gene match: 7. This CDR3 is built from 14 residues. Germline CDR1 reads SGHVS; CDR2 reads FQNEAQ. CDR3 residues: CASTLGQGLYEQYF. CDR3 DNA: TGTGCCAGCACCCTGGGACAGGGACTCTACGAGCAGTACTTC.

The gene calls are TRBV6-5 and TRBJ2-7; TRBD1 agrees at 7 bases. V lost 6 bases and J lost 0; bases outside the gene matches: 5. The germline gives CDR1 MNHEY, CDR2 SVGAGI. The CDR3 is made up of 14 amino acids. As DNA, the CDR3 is TGTGCCAGCAGGCGACAGGGTTTCTCCTACGAGCAGTACTTC. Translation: CASRRQGFSYEQYF.

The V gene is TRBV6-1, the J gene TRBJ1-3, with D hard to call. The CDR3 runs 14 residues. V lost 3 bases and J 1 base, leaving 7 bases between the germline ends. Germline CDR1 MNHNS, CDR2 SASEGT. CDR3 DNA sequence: TGTGCCAGCAGTGATGGAGTTTCTGGAAACACCATATATTTT. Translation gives CASSDGVSGNTIYF.

CDR3 sequence reads: CASSPGTSGGSYEQYF. The DNA for the CDR3 is TGTGCCAGCAGCCCGGGGACTAGCGGGGGCTCCTACGAGCAGTACTTC. This chain connects TRBV7-9 to TRBJ2-7; TRBD2 matches 14 bases. Germline CDR1 and CDR2: SEHNR and FQNEAQ (reference sequence). With 5 bases clipped from V and 0 bases from J, the junction kept 3 bases outside the gene matches. This CDR3 has 16 residues.

The CDR3 DNA is TGCAGCGTCGATGACAGGGACTCCCCTAGCACAGATACGCAGTATTTT. It is translated as CSVDDRDSPSTDTQYF. This chain uses TRBV29-1 with TRBJ2-3, with D possibly matching TRBD1 (7 bases). There are 16 residues in the CDR3. Trimming removed 6 bases at V and 0 bases at J, with 19 bases between. Looked up from germline, CDR1 is SQVTM and CDR2 is ANQGSEA.

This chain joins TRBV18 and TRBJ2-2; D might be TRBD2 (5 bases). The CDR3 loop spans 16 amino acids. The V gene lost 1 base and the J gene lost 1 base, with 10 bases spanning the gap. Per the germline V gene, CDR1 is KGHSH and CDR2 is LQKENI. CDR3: CASSPLDLGNTGELFF. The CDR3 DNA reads TGTGCCAGCTCACCACTGGACTTAGGGAACACCGGGGAGCTGTTTTTT.

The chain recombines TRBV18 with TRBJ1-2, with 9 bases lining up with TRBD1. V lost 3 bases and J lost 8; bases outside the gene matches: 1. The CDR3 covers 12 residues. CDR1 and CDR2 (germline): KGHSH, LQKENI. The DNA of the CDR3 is TGTGCCAGCTCACCCGGACAGGGGGGCTACACCTTC. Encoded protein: CASSPGQGGYTF.

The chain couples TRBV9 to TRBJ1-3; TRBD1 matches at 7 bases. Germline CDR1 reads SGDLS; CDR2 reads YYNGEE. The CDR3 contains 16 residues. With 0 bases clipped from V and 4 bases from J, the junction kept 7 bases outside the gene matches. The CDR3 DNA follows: TGTGCCAGCAGCGTAGTGGCTGGGACAGTAGGAAACACCATATATTTT. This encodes CASSVVAGTVGNTIYF.

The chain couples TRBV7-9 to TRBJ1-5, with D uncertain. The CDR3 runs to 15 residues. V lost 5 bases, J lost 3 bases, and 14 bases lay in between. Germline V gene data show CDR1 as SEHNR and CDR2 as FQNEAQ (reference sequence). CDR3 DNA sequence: TGTGCCAGCAGCAGTGCCGGGAGCAACAATCAGCCCCAGCATTTT. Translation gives CASSSAGSNNQPQHF.

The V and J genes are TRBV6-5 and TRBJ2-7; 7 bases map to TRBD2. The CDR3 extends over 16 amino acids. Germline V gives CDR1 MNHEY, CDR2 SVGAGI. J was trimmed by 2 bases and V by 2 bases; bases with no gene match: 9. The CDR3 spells CASSYDVGAGTYEQYF. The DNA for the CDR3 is TGTGCCAGCAGTTACGACGTAGGAGCGGGAACCTACGAGCAGTACTTC.

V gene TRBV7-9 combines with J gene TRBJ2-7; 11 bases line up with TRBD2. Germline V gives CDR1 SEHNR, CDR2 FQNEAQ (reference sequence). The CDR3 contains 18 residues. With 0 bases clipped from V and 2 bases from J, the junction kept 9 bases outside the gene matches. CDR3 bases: TGTGCCAGCAGCTTAGCATTTCTAGCGGGAGGTCAGCCCTACGAGCAGTACTTC. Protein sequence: CASSLAFLAGGQPYEQYF.

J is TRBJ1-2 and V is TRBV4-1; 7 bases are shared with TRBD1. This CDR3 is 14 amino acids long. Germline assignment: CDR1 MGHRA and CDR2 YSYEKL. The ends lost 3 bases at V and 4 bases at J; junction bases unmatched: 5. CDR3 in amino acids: CASSHYGTAYGYTF. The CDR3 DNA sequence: TGCGCCAGCAGCCATTACGGGACAGCCTATGGCTACACCTTC.

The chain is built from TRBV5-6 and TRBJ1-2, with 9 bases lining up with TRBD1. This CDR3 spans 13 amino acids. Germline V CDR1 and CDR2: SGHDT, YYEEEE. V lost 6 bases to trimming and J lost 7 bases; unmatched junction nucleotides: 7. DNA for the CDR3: TGTGCCAGCATCCAACAGGGGGCTGGTGGCTACACCTTC. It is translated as CASIQQGAGGYTF.